The rows below give T cell receptor beta chains drawn from one sample of a study of T-cell reconstitution after alpha-beta-depleted transplantation in children. Each CDR3 protein is one row after TCRdb ran MiXCR on the PCR reads. The sample contains about 210,000 distinct CDR3 sequences, around a sixth of which appear only once. The source was PBMCs, mostly from graft donor cells, collected 360 days after TCRalphabeta/CD19-depleted stem cell transplant. The receptor source for this set is a male patient between 2 and 9 years old who had a stem cell transplant for acute lymphoblastic leukemia, so the T cells may come from the graft donor. Each CDR3 is given with its conserved first and last residue. Fields, in order: J gene, D gene, V gene, clone size, CDR3 protein, CDR3 DNA. The D gene is left open where the match is weak. Size is omitted from some rows. Given values are once, few, many or a class for expanded clones.

TRBJ1-4,NA,TRBV20-1,few,CSVQRAGVQEKLFF,TGCAGTGTTCAGCGTGCGGGGGTACAGGAAAAACTGTTTTTT
TRBJ2-7,TRBD1,TRBV4-2,few,CASSQDQEGQGTYEQYF,TGTGCCAGCAGCCAAGATCAGGAGGGACAGGGTACCTACGAGCAGTACTTC
TRBJ2-1,NA,TRBV7-9,NA,CASSPWFTPYNEQFF,TGTGCCAGCAGCCCCTGGTTTACACCCTACAATGAGCAGTTCTTC
TRBJ2-3,TRBD2,TRBV7-8,NA,CASSLRKSGGTDTQYF,TGTGCCAGCAGCCTCAGGAAGAGCGGGGGCACAGATACGCAGTATTTT
TRBJ2-5,TRBD1,TRBV6-5,NA,CASSSRGWETQYF,TGTGCCAGCAGTTCCAGGGGGTGGGAGACCCAGTACTTC
TRBJ1-1,NA,TRBV6-1,few,CATRTGPNTEAFF,TGTGCCACCCGAACAGGGCCGAACACTGAAGCTTTCTTT
TRBJ2-5,NA,TRBV5-1,NA,CASRQQGSTETQYF,TGCGCCAGCAGACAACAGGGATCTACAGAGACCCAGTACTTC
TRBJ1-4,NA,TRBV24-1,NA,CATSDHGAEGGEKLFF,TGTGCCACCAGTGATCACGGGGCAGAGGGGGGCGAAAAACTGTTTTTT
TRBJ2-5,NA,TRBV12-3/TRBV12-4,NA,CASSFLKTQYF,TGTGCCAGCAGTTTCCTAAAGACCCAGTACTTC
TRBJ2-7,NA,TRBV12-3/TRBV12-4,NA,CASSLTRKSYEQYF,TGTGCCAGCAGTTTAACTCGCAAATCCTACGAGCAGTACTTC
TRBJ2-3,NA,TRBV5-1,NA,CASSLAVGTDTQYF,TGCGCCAGCAGCTTGGCGGTGGGCACAGATACGCAGTATTTT
TRBJ1-3,NA,TRBV6-2/TRBV6-3,few,CASSYSAFPSGNTIYF,TGTGCCAGCAGTTACTCGGCGTTCCCCTCTGGAAACACCATATATTTT
TRBJ1-5,NA,TRBV28,NA,CASSSHEARNQPQHF,TGTGCCAGCAGTTCCCACGAAGCCCGCAATCAGCCCCAGCATTTT
TRBJ1-1,NA,TRBV10-2,NA,CASRGMNTEAFF,TGCGCCAGCAGGGGGATGAACACTGAAGCTTTCTTT
TRBJ2-6,NA,TRBV29-1,NA,CSVEILTSSGANVLTF,TGCAGCGTTGAAATACTCACAAGCTCTGGGGCCAACGTCCTGACTTTC
TRBJ2-5,NA,TRBV15,NA,CATSRNSVVETQYF,TGTGCCACCAGCAGAAATTCCGTAGTCGAGACCCAGTACTTC
TRBJ2-7,TRBD2,TRBV20-1,NA,CSATTSAAYEQYF,TGCAGTGCAACGACTAGCGCCGCCTACGAGCAGTACTTC
TRBJ1-1,NA,TRBV7-9,few,CASSLAPQVNTEAFF,TGTGCCAGCAGCTTAGCCCCACAGGTGAACACTGAAGCTTTCTTT
TRBJ1-6,TRBD1,TRBV5-1,many,CASSLTGGGGSPLHF,TGCGCCAGCAGCTTGACAGGGGGCGGTGGTTCACCCCTCCACTTT
TRBJ2-1,NA,TRBV5-1,few,CASSLAPNNEQFF,TGCGCCAGCAGCTTGGCTCCGAACAATGAGCAGTTCTTC
TRBJ2-7,TRBD1,TRBV13,few,CASSHRQGTYEQYF,TGTGCCAGCAGCCACCGACAGGGAACCTACGAGCAGTACTTC
TRBJ2-7,NA,TRBV6-5,NA,CASSYWGGGPYEQYF,TGTGCCAGCAGTTATTGGGGAGGAGGGCCCTACGAGCAGTACTTC
TRBJ2-7,NA,TRBV4-3,many,CASSQDLANSYEQYF,TGCGCCAGCAGCCAAGATCTAGCCAACTCCTACGAGCAGTACTTC
TRBJ1-4,NA,TRBV14,many,CASSQDSGSNEKLFF,TGTGCCAGCAGCCAAGATTCAGGGTCTAATGAAAAACTGTTTTTT
TRBJ1-5,NA,TRBV7-2,NA,CASSSAWQPQHF,TGTGCCAGCAGCTCCGCGTGGCAGCCCCAGCATTTT
TRBJ2-1,NA,TRBV19,few,CASVEQNNEQFF,TGTGCCAGCGTTGAACAGAACAATGAGCAGTTCTTC
TRBJ2-6,NA,TRBV5-1,NA,CAGSWTAGANVLTF,TGCGCCGGCAGCTGGACAGCTGGGGCCAACGTCCTGACTTTC
TRBJ1-4,NA,TRBV20-1,many,CSVEVNEKLFF,TGCAGTGTAGAAGTTAATGAAAAACTGTTTTTT
TRBJ2-7,TRBD1,TRBV10-3,few,CAIRRDSYEQYF,TGTGCCATCAGAAGGGACAGTTACGAGCAGTACTTC
TRBJ2-1,TRBD2,TRBV7-8,few,CASSSPPGGPRNEQFF,TGTGCCAGCAGCTCCCCGCCGGGGGGGCCTAGAAATGAGCAGTTCTTC
TRBJ2-7,TRBD1,TRBV5-1,few,CASSSRDRGVYEQYF,TGCGCCAGCAGCTCCCGGGACAGGGGGGTCTACGAGCAGTACTTC
TRBJ2-7,TRBD1,TRBV11-2,NA,CATSDRGAYEQYF,TGTGCCACAAGCGACAGGGGGGCCTACGAGCAGTACTTC
TRBJ2-7,TRBD1,TRBV11-2,few,CASSRTPGGYSYEQYF,TGTGCCAGCAGCCGAACCCCAGGGGGATACTCCTACGAGCAGTACTTC
TRBJ2-5,NA,TRBV7-2,many,CASSLVGGRSQETQYF,TGTGCCAGCAGCTTAGTGGGGGGACGATCCCAAGAGACCCAGTACTTC
TRBJ2-2,NA,TRBV29-1,NA,CSVGRTGELFF,TGCAGCGTTGGACGGACCGGGGAGCTGTTTTTT
TRBJ2-2,NA,TRBV12-3/TRBV12-4,NA,CAAGGTGELFF,TGTGCCGCCGGGGGCACCGGGGAGCTGTTTTTT
TRBJ2-7,NA,TRBV29-1,NA,CSVEGLDDSYEQYF,TGCAGCGTTGAAGGACTAGATGACTCCTACGAGCAGTACTTC
TRBJ2-6,NA,TRBV5-1,many,CASSYGGGANVLTF,TGCGCCAGCAGCTATGGGGGAGGGGCCAACGTCCTGACTTTC
TRBJ2-4,TRBD2,TRBV7-6,NA,CASSFPGTSSENIQYF,TGTGCCAGCAGCTTTCCCGGGACTAGCTCCGAAAACATTCAGTACTTC
TRBJ1-6,NA,TRBV5-8,NA,CASSLGTDTIARSPLHF,TGTGCCAGCAGCTTGGGTACGGATACAATCGCTCGTTCACCCCTCCACTTT
TRBJ2-1,NA,TRBV5-4,few,CASSLDGNNNEQFF,TGTGCCAGCAGCTTGGACGGGAACAACAATGAGCAGTTCTTC
TRBJ1-5,NA,TRBV20-1,NA,CSASPGHTVGEPQHF,TGCAGTGCTTCACCGGGACACACCGTAGGAGAGCCCCAGCATTTT
TRBJ1-1,TRBD1,TRBV19,many,CASVPVTGGEKNTEAFF,TGTGCCAGCGTCCCCGTCACAGGGGGCGAGAAGAACACTGAAGCTTTCTTT
TRBJ2-7,TRBD2,TRBV4-3,few,CASSQIAGGYEQYF,TGCGCCAGCAGCCAGATAGCGGGGGGCTACGAGCAGTACTTC
TRBJ2-3,TRBD2,TRBV20-1,many,CSASVSGGGADTQYF,TGCAGTGCTTCCGTTAGCGGGGGGGGTGCAGATACGCAGTATTTT
TRBJ1-3,NA,TRBV9,NA,CASSAGESSGNTIYF,TGTGCCAGCAGCGCAGGCGAGAGCTCCGGAAACACCATATATTTT
TRBJ2-5,TRBD2,TRBV29-1,NA,CSAPGLVQETQYF,TGCAGCGCCCCGGGACTAGTCCAAGAGACCCAGTACTTC
TRBJ2-7,NA,TRBV12-3/TRBV12-4,NA,CASTSGLGGWHEQYF,TGTGCCAGCACCTCTGGTCTAGGGGGGTGGCACGAGCAGTACTTC
TRBJ2-5,TRBD2,TRBV28,few,CASSPTSGGEETQYF,TGTGCCAGCAGTCCGACTAGCGGGGGGGAAGAGACCCAGTACTTC
TRBJ2-1,TRBD2,TRBV12-3/TRBV12-4,NA,CASSTLGGSNEQFF,TGTGCCAGCAGCACTCTCGGGGGGAGCAATGAGCAGTTCTTC
TRBJ2-7,NA,TRBV5-1,NA,CASSYWTPAYEQYF,TGCGCCAGCAGCTATTGGACACCAGCCTACGAGCAGTACTTC
TRBJ1-5,NA,TRBV12-3/TRBV12-4,NA,CASSLGTRRGNQPQHF,TGTGCCAGCAGTTTAGGGACCCGCAGGGGCAATCAGCCCCAGCATTTT
TRBJ2-7,NA,TRBV10-2,NA,CASGGSGRYEQYF,TGCGCCAGCGGGGGGTCGGGGCGCTACGAGCAGTACTTC